This T cell receptor (beta chain) was sequenced during a study of blood T cell repertoires in COVID-19. Study summary: Specimens from acute and convalescent COVID-19 originated in the United States, Italy and Spain.

A single count supports this clone. Produced via immunoSEQ multiplex PCR; TCRdb's table is partial and in-frame only. The profile shows about 77,000 clones, 75% to 85% of them singletons. The clonotype originates from a woman in her sixties or seventies with acute or convalescent COVID-19. The sample was peripheral blood.

In DNA form, the CDR3 reads TGTGCCAGCAGCTTAGGGGTCAGGGACGAGCAGTACTTC. As protein: CASSLGVRDEQYF. The rearrangement uses TRBV7-9 and TRBJ2-7; tentative D call: TRBD1 (5 bases). Trimming stripped 1 base from V and 5 bases from J, with 9 bases between. The CDR3 sequence is 13 residues long. CDR1 and CDR2 (germline): SEHNR, FQNEAQ (reference sequence).